A selection of T cell receptor beta chains follows, all from one sample in a study of T-cell reconstitution after alpha-beta-depleted transplantation in children. TCRdb reprocessed the PCR reads with MiXCR, giving one entry per CDR3 protein. The table lists about 400,000 distinct CDR3 sequences, less than 15% of them singletons. Sequences were derived from PBMCs, sampled from the stem cell graft. These receptors all stem from a human donor who donated a stem cell graft to a child with Fanconi anemia. Both conserved end residues are part of each CDR3. The D gene is left open where the match is weak. Some rows have no size entry. The others give once, few or many, or a class for an expanded clone.

>TRBD2|-|TRBV20-1|TRBJ2-5
TGCAGTGCTATCGGACTAGCGGCGAAAGAGACCCAGTACTTC
CSAIGLAAKETQYF
>-|many|TRBV4-1|TRBJ2-7
TGCGCCAGCAGCCAAGAGACCGTCTACGAGCAGTACTTC
CASSQETVYEQYF
>-|few|TRBV6-5|TRBJ1-2
TGTGCCAGCAGTTACGTAGACAGCGTCGGGGATGGCTACACCTTC
CASSYVDSVGDGYTF
>-|-|TRBV6-2/TRBV6-3|TRBJ2-7
TGTGCCAGCAGTTACGGGGAGTCTGCCTACGAGCAGTACTTC
CASSYGESAYEQYF
>-|-|TRBV12-3/TRBV12-4|TRBJ2-3
TGTGCCAGCGAGGGAGACACAGATACGCAGTATTTT
CASEGDTDTQYF
>-|many|TRBV5-1|TRBJ2-3
TGCGCCAGCAGCTTGGAGGACCCCAACACAGATACGCAGTATTTT
CASSLEDPNTDTQYF
>-|many|TRBV29-1|TRBJ2-5
TGCAGCGTTGTTCGGGGATTCTTGGAGACCCAGTACTTC
CSVVRGFLETQYF
>-|many|TRBV27|TRBJ2-7
TGTGCCAGCAGTTATCCGGGGAACGTAAACGAGCAGTACTTC
CASSYPGNVNEQYF
>TRBD2|many|TRBV2|TRBJ2-1
TGTGCCAGCAGTGAAGCGTTTAGCGGGGGGGGTGAGCAGTTCTTC
CASSEAFSGGGEQFF
>-|few|TRBV10-1|TRBJ2-3
TGCGCCAGCAGGGCAGATAAGGATGATACGCAGTATTTT
CASRADKDDTQYF
>-|-|TRBV4-1|TRBJ2-5
TGCGCCAGCAGCCAAGATCCGCAGACCCAGTACTTC
CASSQDPQTQYF
>TRBD1|many|TRBV5-6|TRBJ2-7
TGTGCCAGCAGCTTCGGGACAGGGTTATACGAGCAGTACTTC
CASSFGTGLYEQYF
>-|-|TRBV28|TRBJ2-2
TGTGCCAGCAGTTTAGCGGACAGATGGGCCGGGGAGCTGTTTTTT
CASSLADRWAGELFF